This TCR beta chain is from a study of long-term antiretroviral therapy in people with HIV. Study outcomes and limitations: Diversity remained lower than transplant donor controls, even though it increased after ART.

Assay version v3.0 of immunoSEQ was used, and it was run at survey level. Samples were sequenced targeting about 40,000-55,000 T-cell genomes each. The protocol was immunoSEQ multiplex PCR, while the TCRdb copy is restricted to in-frame clones and leaves out a portion. This sample has around 30,000 clones; roughly 85% occur once, and the top ten carry 8.5% to 10%. As for this clone: Its antigen is not known.

This CDR3 is 15 amino acids long. The V gene end was trimmed by 2 bases and the J gene end by 0 bases; junction bases not matched to a gene: 5. Germline assignment: CDR1 SGHRS and CDR2 YFSETQ. This rearrangement joins TRBV5-1 to TRBJ2-7; 7 nucleotides line up with TRBD1. Specimen: unsorted PBMCs, collected 2.3 years after starting antiretroviral therapy. The clonotype comes from a man between 40 and 49 years old with HIV. CDR3 sequence: CASSFSGTASYEQYF. CDR3 nucleotides: TGCGCCAGCAGCTTTTCTGGGACAGCCTCCTACGAGCAGTACTTC.